This TCR beta chain was retrieved from a study of T cell responses to AZD1222 COVID-19 vaccine. Overall study: Analyses pooled second doses at about 4 or about 12 weeks.

This clone occurred once. Its antigen is undetermined. Germline CDR1 reads SGHNT; CDR2 reads YYREEE (reference sequence). The V end lost 1 base, the J end lost 7 bases, and 11 bases lay between the germline ends. CDR3 length: 13 residues. The table came from immunoSEQ multiplex PCR; TCRdb's copy has only in-frame clones and leaves some out. The sample shows 75,000 to 85,000 clones, 87% of them seen only once. Study-wide findings and caveats: Close to half of spike-specific TCRs reportedly recognize unmutated variant regions. Repertoires were obtained solely post-peak T cell response. Spike regions recognized by vaccine-associated CD4 TCRs spanned the protein, led by 160-218 and 743-854.

This sequence originates from an adult in good health. The material was peripheral blood, obtained on day 0 of AZD1222 vaccination. The genes are TRBV5-4 and TRBJ1-2; possibly TRBD1 for D (5 bases). CDR3 sequence reads: CASSLRQGSGYTF. In DNA form, the CDR3 reads TGTGCCAGCAGCTTGCGGCAGGGTTCTGGCTACACCTTC.